Sequencing of this T cell receptor (beta chain) was carried out in a study of T cell responses to AZD1222 COVID-19 vaccine. Here immunoSEQ multiplex PCR was the method, and the copy in TCRdb shows in-frame clones only, minus some. Seen here are about 110,000 clones, more than 70% observed once, and the top ten hold 4% to 5.5%. Trimming cost V 5 bases and J 0 bases, with 10 bases left between them. Germline assignment: CDR1 MNHEY and CDR2 SVGAGI. This CDR3 contains 14 residues. The V and J genes are TRBV6-5 and TRBJ1-1; D is unclear. The clonotype originates from an adult in good health. Specimen: peripheral blood, collected on day 0 of AZD1222 vaccination. The CDR3 DNA is TGTGCCAGCAGTCTTAGTAATTTGAACACTGAAGCTTTCTTT. As protein: CASSLSNLNTEAFF.